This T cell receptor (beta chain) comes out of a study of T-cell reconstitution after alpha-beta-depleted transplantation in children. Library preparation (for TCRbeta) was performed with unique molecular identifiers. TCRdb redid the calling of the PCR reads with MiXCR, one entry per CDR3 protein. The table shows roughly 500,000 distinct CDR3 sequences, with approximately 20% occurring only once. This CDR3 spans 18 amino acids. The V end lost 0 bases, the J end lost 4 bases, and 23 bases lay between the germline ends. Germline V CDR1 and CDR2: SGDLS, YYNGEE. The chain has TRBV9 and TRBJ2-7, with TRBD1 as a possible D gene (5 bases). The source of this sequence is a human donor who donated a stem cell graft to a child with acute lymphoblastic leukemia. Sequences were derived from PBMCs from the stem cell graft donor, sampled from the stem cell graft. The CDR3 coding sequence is TGTGCCAGCAGCGTAGCCCTAGATTCGGCAGCAGGGATTTACGAGCAGTACTTC. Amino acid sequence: CASSVALDSAAGIYEQYF.